The 14 T cell receptor beta chains reported below all come from one sample, sequenced in a study of control samples from healthy donors and cancer patients. The table came from immunoSEQ multiplex PCR; TCRdb's copy has only in-frame clones and leaves some out. The data show about 140,000 clones, 91% seen once. Sequencing was carried out using blood. The receptors stem from a man aged 18 to 29 in good health.

V usage is TRBV15 and J usage is TRBJ2-5; the D gene is possibly TRBD1 (6 bases). The germline V and J ends were trimmed by 3 bases and 3 bases, with 23 bases remaining between them. The germline CDR1 and CDR2 sequences are LNHNV and YYDKDF (reference sequence). The CDR3 has 18 amino acids. The CDR3 is CATSSDIPGQPLEETQYF. DNA of the CDR3: TGTGCCACCAGCAGTGACATACCGGGACAACCGCTGGAAGAGACCCAGTACTTC.

The rearrangement links TRBV27 to TRBJ1-5; 7 positions match TRBD1. The J segment lost 6 bases and the V segment lost 3 bases, leaving 5 bases of the junction unmatched. Germline assignment: CDR1 MNHEY and CDR2 SMNVEV (reference sequence). The CDR3 has 14 residues. CDR3 sequence (DNA): TGTGCCAGCAGTTTTCAGACAGGGAGTCAGCCCCAGCATTTT. This encodes CASSFQTGSQPQHF.

The chain's CDR3 is CASVDKVNFYEQYF. The CDR3 nucleotides are TGTGCCAGCGTGGACAAGGTCAACTTCTACGAGCAGTACTTC. The J gene is TRBJ2-7, the V gene TRBV2; D perhaps matches TRBD1 (5 bases). The germline V gene encodes CDR1 SNHLY and CDR2 FYNNEI. The CDR3 contains 14 residues. The V and J ends lost 8 bases and 3 bases respectively, with 17 bases between them.

Points on this clone: The junction departs from the called germline gene at one end, perhaps through a read error. The genes are TRBV7-9 and TRBJ2-2; 8 nucleotides line up with TRBD1. This CDR3 spans 16 amino acids. Germline lookup yields CDR1 SEHNR and CDR2 FQNEAQ (reference sequence). CDR3 bases: TGTGCCAGCAGCTTGGGACAGGTGGAGAACGCCGGGGAGCTGTTTTTT. It encodes CASSLGQVENAGELFF.

This sequence joins TRBV7-2 and TRBJ1-1; TRBD1 matches at 9 bases. Germline assignment: CDR1 SGHTA and CDR2 FQGNSA. V shed 0 bases and J 4 bases; nucleotides not matched to a gene: 6. The CDR3 has 16 residues. The CDR3 protein is CASSLAPDRGSTEAFF. CDR3 sequence (DNA): TGTGCCAGCAGCTTAGCCCCGGACAGGGGATCCACTGAAGCTTTCTTT.

This chain joins TRBV28 and TRBJ2-1, with D possibly TRBD2 on 5 matching bases. The CDR3 consists of 13 residues. Trimming took off 5 bases at V and 7 bases at J, with 12 bases between the two ends. Germline CDR1 reads MDHEN; CDR2 reads SYDVKM. CDR3 nucleotides: TGTGCCAGCAGTCGTGGAGGAATTAATGAGCAGTTCTTC. Encoded protein: CASSRGGINEQFF.

The rearrangement links TRBV5-1 to TRBJ1-1, with a tentative D call TRBD1 (5 bases). Germline V lookup: CDR1 SGHRS, CDR2 YFSETQ. CDR3 length: 16 amino acids. V lost 0 bases to trimming and J lost 1 base, with 13 bases between them. The CDR3 is CASSLAWGWENTEAFF. DNA of the CDR3: TGCGCCAGCAGCTTGGCCTGGGGGTGGGAGAACACTGAAGCTTTCTTT.

This chain connects TRBV28 to TRBJ2-7, with TRBD1 identical over 8 bases. Unmatched junction bases numbered 3, after V lost 6 bases and J lost 2 bases. Germline-derived CDR1 and CDR2 are MDHEN and SYDVKM. CDR3 length: 13 amino acids. CDR3 DNA: TGTGCCAGCAGCCGACAGGGGACCTACGAGCAGTACTTC. Its protein product is CASSRQGTYEQYF.

The chain links TRBV3-1 (or the pseudogene TRBV3-2) to TRBJ2-5; D uncertain. Trimming took off 2 bases at V and 2 bases at J, with 3 bases between the two ends. CDR1 LGHDT and CDR2 YNNKEL come from the germline V gene (reference sequence). The CDR3 length is 12 residues. CDR3 protein: CASSQFQETQYF. Written as DNA, the CDR3 is TGTGCCAGCAGCCAATTTCAAGAGACCCAGTACTTC.

The chain links TRBV11-3 to TRBJ2-3; 8 nucleotides agree with TRBD2. The germline V gene encodes CDR1 SGHNT and CDR2 YENEEA. After removal of 0 bases from V and 1 base from J, the junction contained 3 bases not matched to a gene. The CDR3 is 16 amino acids. CDR3 sequence (DNA): TGTGCCAGCAGCTTAGAGGGCGGGGGGCGCACAGATACGCAGTATTTT. Its protein is CASSLEGGGRTDTQYF.

This sequence joins TRBV7-9 and TRBJ2-3; 8 bases map to TRBD2. CDR1 and CDR2 from the germline V gene are SEHNR and FQNEAQ (reference sequence). The CDR3 is 15 residues long. The V segment lost 5 bases and the J segment 2 bases; nucleotides outside the gene matches: 6. CDR3 residues: CASSQAGVATDTQYF. Here the CDR3 DNA reads TGTGCCAGCAGCCAAGCGGGGGTTGCCACAGATACGCAGTATTTT.

In this sample, this clone turned up a few times. The V gene is TRBV5-6, the J gene TRBJ1-2; D call uncertain. V shed 0 bases and J shed 6 bases, with 21 bases lying between them. The CDR3 spans 17 residues. Germline V CDR1 and CDR2: SGHDT, YYEEEE. The CDR3 nucleotides are TGTGCCAGCAGCTTGGACTACGTAGAACAAACGGGTAATGGCTACACCTTC. Encoded protein: CASSLDYVEQTGNGYTF.

This clone was seen only a few times. J is TRBJ1-5 and V is TRBV7-2; D is undetermined. The CDR3 loop spans 16 amino acids. Germline loops: CDR1 SGHTA, CDR2 FQGNSA. V shed 5 bases and J shed 0 bases, with 14 bases lying between them. The CDR3 sequence is CASSPRGGDSNQPQHF. The CDR3 DNA sequence: TGTGCCAGCAGCCCACGGGGTGGGGATAGCAATCAGCCCCAGCATTTT.

The rearrangement links TRBV9 to TRBJ2-6; possible D gene TRBD2, 6 bases. CDR1 is SGDLS, CDR2 YYNGEE, per germline. Between the trimmed V and J ends, which lost 2 bases and 2 bases, there was a span of 8 bases. The CDR3 sequence is 15 residues long. The CDR3 loop is CASSVEGTGANVLTF. CDR3 sequence (DNA): TGTGCCAGCAGCGTGGAGGGAACTGGGGCCAACGTCCTGACTTTC.